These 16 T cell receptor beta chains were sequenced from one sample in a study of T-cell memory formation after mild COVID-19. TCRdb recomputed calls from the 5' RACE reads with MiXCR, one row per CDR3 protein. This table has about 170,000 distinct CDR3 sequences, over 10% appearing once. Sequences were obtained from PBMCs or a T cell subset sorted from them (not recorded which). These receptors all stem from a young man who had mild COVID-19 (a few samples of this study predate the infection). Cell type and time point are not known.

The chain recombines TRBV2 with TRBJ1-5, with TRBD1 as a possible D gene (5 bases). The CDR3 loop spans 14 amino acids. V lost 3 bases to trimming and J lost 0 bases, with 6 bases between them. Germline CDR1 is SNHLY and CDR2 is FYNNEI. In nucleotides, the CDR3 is TGTGCCAGCAGTGACAGGGATAGCAATCAGCCCCAGCATTTT. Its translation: CASSDRDSNQPQHF.

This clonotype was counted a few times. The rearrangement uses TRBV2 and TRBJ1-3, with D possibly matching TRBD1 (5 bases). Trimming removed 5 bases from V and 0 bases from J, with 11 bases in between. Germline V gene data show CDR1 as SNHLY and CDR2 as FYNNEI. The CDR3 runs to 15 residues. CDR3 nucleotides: TGTGCCAGCAGTTACGACAGACGCTCTGGAAACACCATATATTTT. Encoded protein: CASSYDRRSGNTIYF.

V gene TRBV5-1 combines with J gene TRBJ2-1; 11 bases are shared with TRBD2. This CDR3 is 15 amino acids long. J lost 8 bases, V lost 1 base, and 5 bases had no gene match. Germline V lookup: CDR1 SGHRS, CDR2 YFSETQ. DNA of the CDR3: TGCGCCAGCAGCTTGTTGGTAGCGGGGGGGCATGAGCAGTTCTTC. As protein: CASSLLVAGGHEQFF.

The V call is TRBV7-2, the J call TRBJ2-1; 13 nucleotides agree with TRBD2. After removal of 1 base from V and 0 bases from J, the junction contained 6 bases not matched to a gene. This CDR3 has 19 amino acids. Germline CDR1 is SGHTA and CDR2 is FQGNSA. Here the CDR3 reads CASSLVGTSGVSSYNEQFF. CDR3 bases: TGTGCCAGCAGCTTAGTTGGGACTAGCGGGGTGAGCTCCTACAATGAGCAGTTCTTC.

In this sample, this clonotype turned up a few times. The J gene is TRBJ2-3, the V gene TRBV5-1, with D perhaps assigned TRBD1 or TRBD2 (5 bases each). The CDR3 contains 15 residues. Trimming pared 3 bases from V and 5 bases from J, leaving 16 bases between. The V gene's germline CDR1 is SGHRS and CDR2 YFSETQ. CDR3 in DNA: TGCGCCAGCAGCTCCCCGGGACCTACAGGAGATACGCAGTATTTT. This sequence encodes CASSSPGPTGDTQYF.

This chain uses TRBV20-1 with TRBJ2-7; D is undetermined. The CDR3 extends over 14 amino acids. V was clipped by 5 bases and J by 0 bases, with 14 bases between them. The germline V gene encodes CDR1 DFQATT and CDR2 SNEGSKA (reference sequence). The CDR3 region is CSALRGFSSYEQYF. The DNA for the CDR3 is TGCAGTGCTCTGAGAGGTTTTAGCTCCTACGAGCAGTACTTC.

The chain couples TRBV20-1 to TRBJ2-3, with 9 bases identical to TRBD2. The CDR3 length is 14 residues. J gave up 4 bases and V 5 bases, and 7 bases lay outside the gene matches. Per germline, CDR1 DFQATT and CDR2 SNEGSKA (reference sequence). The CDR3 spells CSARRGGPSDTQYF. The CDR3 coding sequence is TGCAGTGCTCGGCGGGGGGGCCCATCAGATACGCAGTATTTT.

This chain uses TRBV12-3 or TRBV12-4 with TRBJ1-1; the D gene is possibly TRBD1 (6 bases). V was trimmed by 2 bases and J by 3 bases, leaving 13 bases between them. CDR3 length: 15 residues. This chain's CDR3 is CASSLMGARYTEAFF. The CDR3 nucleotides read TGTGCCAGCAGTTTAATGGGGGCGAGGTACACTGAAGCTTTCTTT.

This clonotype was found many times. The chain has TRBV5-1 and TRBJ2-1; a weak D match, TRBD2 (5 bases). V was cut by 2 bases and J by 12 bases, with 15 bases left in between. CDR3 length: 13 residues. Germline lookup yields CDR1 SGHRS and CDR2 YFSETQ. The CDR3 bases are TGCGCCAGCAGCTTAAATGAGCCTCGGGGGCAGTTCTTC. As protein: CASSLNEPRGQFF.

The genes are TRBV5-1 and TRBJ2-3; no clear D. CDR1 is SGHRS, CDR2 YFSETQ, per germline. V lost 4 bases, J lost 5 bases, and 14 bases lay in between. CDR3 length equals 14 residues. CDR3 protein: CASSAGWLGDTQYF. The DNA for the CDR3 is TGCGCCAGCAGCGCAGGTTGGTTGGGAGATACGCAGTATTTT.

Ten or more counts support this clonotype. CDR3 bases: TGTGCCAGCAGCCTCCACAGTAGCTCTAGCACAGATACGCAGTATTTT. It codes for CASSLHSSSSTDTQYF. This sequence joins TRBV7-2 and TRBJ2-3; D unresolved. Trimming left V 5 bases short and J 0 bases short, with 15 bases between. The germline V gene encodes CDR1 SGHTA and CDR2 FQGNSA. The length of the CDR3 is 16 residues.

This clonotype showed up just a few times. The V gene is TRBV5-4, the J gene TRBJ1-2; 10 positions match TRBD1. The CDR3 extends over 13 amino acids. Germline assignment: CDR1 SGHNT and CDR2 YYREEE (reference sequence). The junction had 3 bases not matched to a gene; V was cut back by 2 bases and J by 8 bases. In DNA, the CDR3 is TGTGCCAGCAGCTTCGGACAGGGGGACGGCTACACCTTC. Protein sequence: CASSFGQGDGYTF.

The CDR3 coding sequence is TGTGCCAGCAGTTCCTTGGGGGCCTACAATGAGCAGTTCTTC. It codes for CASSSLGAYNEQFF. V is TRBV7-2 and J is TRBJ2-1, with D perhaps assigned TRBD1 or TRBD2 (5 bases each). V gave up 6 bases and J gave up 2 bases, with 11 bases separating them. The CDR3 has 14 amino acids. The germline CDR1 and CDR2 sequences are SGHTA and FQGNSA.

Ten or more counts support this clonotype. CDR3 nucleotides: TGCGCCAGCAGCTTGGGGACCGCAGGGGAGGACATTCAGTACTTC. Its translation: CASSLGTAGEDIQYF. This chain uses TRBV5-1 with TRBJ2-4, with D perhaps given as TRBD1 or TRBD2 (6 bases each). The CDR3 extends over 15 amino acids. Trimming pared 0 bases from V and 8 bases from J, leaving 15 bases between. The germline V gene has CDR1 SGHRS and CDR2 YFSETQ.

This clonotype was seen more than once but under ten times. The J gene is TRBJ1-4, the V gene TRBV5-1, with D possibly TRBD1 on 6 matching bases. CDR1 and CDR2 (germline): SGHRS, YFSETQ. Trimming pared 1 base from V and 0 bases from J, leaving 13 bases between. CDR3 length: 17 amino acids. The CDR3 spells CASSLMGQLATNEKLFF. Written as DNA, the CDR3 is TGCGCCAGCAGCTTGATGGGACAACTTGCAACTAATGAAAAACTGTTTTTT.

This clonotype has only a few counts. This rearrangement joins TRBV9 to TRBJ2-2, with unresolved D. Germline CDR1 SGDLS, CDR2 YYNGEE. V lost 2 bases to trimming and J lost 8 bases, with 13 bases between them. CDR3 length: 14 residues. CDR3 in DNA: TGTGCCAGCAGCGTTTTGTCAGTGGAGGGGGAGCTGTTTTTT. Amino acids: CASSVLSVEGELFF.